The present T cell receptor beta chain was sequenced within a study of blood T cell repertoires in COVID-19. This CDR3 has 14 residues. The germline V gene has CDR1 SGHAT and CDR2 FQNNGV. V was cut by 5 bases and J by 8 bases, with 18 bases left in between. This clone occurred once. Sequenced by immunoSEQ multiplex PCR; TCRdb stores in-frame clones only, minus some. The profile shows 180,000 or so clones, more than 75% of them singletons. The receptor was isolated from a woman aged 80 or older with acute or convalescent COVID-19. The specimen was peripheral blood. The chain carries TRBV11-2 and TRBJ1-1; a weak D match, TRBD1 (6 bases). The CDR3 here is CASSPTAGGVEAFF. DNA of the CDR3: TGTGCCAGCAGCCCGACCGCTGGGGGCGTCGAAGCTTTCTTT.